Listed here is a single TCR beta chain. Its target is not known. Germline V CDR1 and CDR2: SQVTM, ANQGSEA. Trimming pared 6 bases from V and 4 bases from J, leaving 10 bases between. The CDR3 sequence is 12 residues long. This sample is drawn from a study of beta chain features in type 1 diabetes. Study overall: Age, gender and cell yields were similar between patients and healthy donors.

Study results and limitations: All four CD4+ subsets from Type 1 diabetes patients carried moderately but significantly shorter TCRB CDR3s. Shorter templates might be favored by PCR, equally in patients and controls.

Expressed TCRB transcripts were sequenced because the entire RNA isolate underwent reverse transcription. Some clones are missing from TCRdb's copy, which holds only in-frame ones; the method was immunoSEQ multiplex PCR. Of some 150,000 clones in the sample, around 9% are singletons; the top ten hold 0.7%. Each of the CD4+ naive, central memory, regulatory and stem cell-like memory populations was sorted via CD45RO/CCR7/CD25/CD127/CD95/CD27. Source material: central memory CD4+ T cells from blood. This chain connects TRBV29-1 to TRBJ1-5; weak D call: TRBD1 (5 bases). This TCR was sampled from a woman aged 25 to 39 with type 1 diabetes. The CDR3 DNA is TGCAGCGTCAGACAGAATAATCAGCCCCAGCATTTT. Amino acid sequence: CSVRQNNQPQHF.